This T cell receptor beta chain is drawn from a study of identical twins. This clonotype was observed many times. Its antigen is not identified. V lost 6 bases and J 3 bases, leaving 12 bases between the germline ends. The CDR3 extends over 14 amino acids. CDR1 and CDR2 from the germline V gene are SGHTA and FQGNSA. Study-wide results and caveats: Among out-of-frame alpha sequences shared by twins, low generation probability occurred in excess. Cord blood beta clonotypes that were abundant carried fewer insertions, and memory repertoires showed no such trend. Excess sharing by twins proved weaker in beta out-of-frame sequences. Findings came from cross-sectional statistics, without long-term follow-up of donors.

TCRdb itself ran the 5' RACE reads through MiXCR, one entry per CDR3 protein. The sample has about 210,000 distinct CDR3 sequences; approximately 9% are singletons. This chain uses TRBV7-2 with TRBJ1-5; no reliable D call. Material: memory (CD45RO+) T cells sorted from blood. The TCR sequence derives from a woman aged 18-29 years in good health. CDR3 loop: CASSSDGNNQPQHF. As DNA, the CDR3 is TGTGCCAGCAGTTCGGACGGAAACAATCAGCCCCAGCATTTT.